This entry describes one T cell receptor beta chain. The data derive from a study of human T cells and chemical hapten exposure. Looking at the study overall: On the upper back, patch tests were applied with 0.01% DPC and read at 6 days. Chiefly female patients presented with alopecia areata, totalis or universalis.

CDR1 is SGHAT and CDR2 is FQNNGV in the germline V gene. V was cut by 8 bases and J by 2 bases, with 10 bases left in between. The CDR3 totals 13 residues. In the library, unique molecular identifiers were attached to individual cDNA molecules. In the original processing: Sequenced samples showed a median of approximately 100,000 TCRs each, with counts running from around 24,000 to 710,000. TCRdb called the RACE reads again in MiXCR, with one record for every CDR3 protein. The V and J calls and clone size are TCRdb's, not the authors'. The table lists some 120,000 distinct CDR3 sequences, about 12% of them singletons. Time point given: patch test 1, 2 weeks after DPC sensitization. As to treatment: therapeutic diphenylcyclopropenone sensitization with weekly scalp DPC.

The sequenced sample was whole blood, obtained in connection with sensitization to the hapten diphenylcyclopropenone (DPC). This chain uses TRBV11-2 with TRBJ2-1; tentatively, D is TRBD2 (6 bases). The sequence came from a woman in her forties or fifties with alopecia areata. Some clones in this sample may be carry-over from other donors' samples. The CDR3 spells CASGGRAYNEQFF. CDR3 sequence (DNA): TGTGCCAGCGGGGGGAGAGCCTACAATGAGCAGTTCTTC.